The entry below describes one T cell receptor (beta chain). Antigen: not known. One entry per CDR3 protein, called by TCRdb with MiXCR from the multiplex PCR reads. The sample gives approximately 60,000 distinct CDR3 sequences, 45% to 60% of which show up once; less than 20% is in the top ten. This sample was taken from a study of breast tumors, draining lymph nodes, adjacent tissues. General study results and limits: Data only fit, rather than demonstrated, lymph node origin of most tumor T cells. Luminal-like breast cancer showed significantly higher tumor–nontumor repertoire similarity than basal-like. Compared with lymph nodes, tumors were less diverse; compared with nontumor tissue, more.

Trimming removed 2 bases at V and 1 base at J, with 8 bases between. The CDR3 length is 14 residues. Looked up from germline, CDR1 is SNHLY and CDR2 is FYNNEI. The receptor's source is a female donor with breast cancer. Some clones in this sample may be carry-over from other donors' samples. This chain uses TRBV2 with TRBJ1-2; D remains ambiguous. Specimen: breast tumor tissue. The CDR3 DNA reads TGTGCCAGCAGTGAAAGCGGCAGTAACTATGGCTACACCTTC. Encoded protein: CASSESGSNYGYTF.